The entry below gives a single TCR beta chain sequence along with its context. Authors' processing steps: Estimation of nucleated cell counts relied on the amplification of reference gene primers. Data came from immunoSEQ multiplex PCR; TCRdb stores just in-frame clones and leaves some out. V and J calls and clone size are copied from that table; D and trimming were computed from the DNA. The data show about 250,000 clones, about 86% seen once. These data belong to a study of blood T cell repertoires in COVID-19. The wider study: The United States, Italy and Spain provided the acute and convalescent COVID-19 samples. T cells, B-cell-depleted T cells, or PBMCs provided the cDNA or gDNA that served as material.

This clonotype originated in an elderly man with acute or convalescent COVID-19. The sequencing sample was made of peripheral blood.

The CDR3, as DNA: TGTGCCAACGGACAGGGGGACAGCTATGGCTACACCTTC. Translated, it gives CANGQGDSYGYTF. The chain couples TRBV10-3 to TRBJ1-2; 10 nucleotides match TRBD1. Germline loops: CDR1 ENHRY, CDR2 SYGVKD. The CDR3 consists of 13 residues. V dropped 10 bases and J dropped 4; count of bases not matched to a gene: 6.